The clone carrying this T cell receptor beta chain was detected once. Its antigen remains unknown. These data come from a study of cytomegalovirus exposure and HLA in healthy donors. Turning to the study itself: Earlier sequencing of around 190 million T cells yielded around 120 million unique TCR beta sequences.

60 Vbeta and 13 Jbeta primers were used in PCR. In the authors' methods: Approximately 83 million unique TCR beta chains, roughly 10 million shared, were counted in a later analysis. Data came from immunoSEQ multiplex PCR; TCRdb stores just in-frame clones and leaves some out. Clone size and V and J calls were adopted from that table, with D and trimming inferred from the DNA. The table records about 100,000 clones, about 80% of them present only once. Notes on the study in general: Available immune exposure information was restricted to CMV serostatus only.

Germline V gene sequence: CDR1 SGHTA, CDR2 FQGNSA. V lost 3 bases to trimming and J lost 8 bases; unmatched junction nucleotides: 11. The CDR3 loop spans 16 amino acids. Healthy bone marrow donors made up the donor group. The receptor was derived from a man aged 35 to 55 in good health and CMV-seropositive. Sequencing was performed on PBMCs. The V and J genes are TRBV7-2 and TRBJ1-2; 11 nucleotides line up with TRBD1. CDR3 nucleotide sequence: TGTGCCAGCAGCTTGTCCCCGGGACAGGGGGTGGAGGGCTACACCTTC. This sequence encodes CASSLSPGQGVEGYTF. The full variable domain, with the rest looked up from reference TRBV7-2 and TRBJ1-2, is GAGVSQSPSNKVTEKGKDVELRCDPISGHTALYWYRQSLGQGLEFLIYFQGNSAPDKSGLPSDRFSAERTGGSVSTLTIQRTQQEDSAVYLCASSLSPGQGVEGYTFGSGTRLTVV.